The T cell receptor beta chain described here comes from a study of vaccination effects on CD4 cells after COVID-19. For the study at large: Every participant took two doses of the BNT162b2 or mRNA-1273 vaccine.

Study-wide results and caveats: Clones from infection and from vaccination both contracted markedly late after vaccination. The study had few convalescent patients and no early post-infection timepoints.

This clone was detected only a few times. The antigen is unknown. Data came from immunoSEQ multiplex PCR; TCRdb stores just in-frame clones and leaves some out. This sample has 50,000 or so clones; around 63% occur once, and the top ten carry roughly 5.5%. It was after around eleven days of culture that CD4+ T cells were isolated. The input for sequencing was CD4+ T cells from PBMCs cultured without peptide, taken before COVID-19 vaccination. The clonotype was recovered from a human donor who received a COVID-19 vaccine.

The chain's CDR3 is CASSQVGGSEKLFF. CDR3 nucleotides: TGTGCCAGCAGCCAAGTGGGGGGGAGTGAAAAACTGTTTTTT. This chain links TRBV3-1 (or the pseudogene TRBV3-2) with TRBJ1-4, with D possibly matching TRBD1 (5 bases). Trimming removed 1 base from V and 7 bases from J, with 10 bases in between. The CDR3 consists of 14 residues. Germline-derived CDR1 and CDR2 are LGHDT and YNNKEL (reference sequence).